Each of the 18 T cell receptor beta chains below was sequenced from the same sample in a study of beta chain features in type 1 diabetes (dated by TCRdb to the late 2010s). Results the study describes overall, beyond this receptor: A moderate but significant shortening of TCRB CDR3 length was observed in type 1 diabetes patients in all four CD4+ subsets.

Library generation was performed with the immunoSEQ multiplex PCR assay. The entire amount of isolated RNA was reverse transcribed using the High Capacity cDNA Reverse Transcription Kit, so the sequenced TCRB transcripts were expressed ones. In its TCRdb copy, this immuneACCESS table keeps in-frame sequences only and misses some clones. Where compared with another copy, unresolved V genes explain less than half of these, and the others have no known cause. This sample comprises around 240,000 clones, more than 15% of them detected only once. The ten biggest clones cover about 0.092% of the sample. These receptors have no identified antigens. The sample comprised naive CD4+ T cells from blood. The cell subset or site label, as the study defines it: true naive CD4+ T cells. The receptors were gathered from a man aged 25 to 45 with type 1 diabetes.

The chain is built from TRBV25-1 and TRBJ1-5; D is ambiguous. V dropped 3 bases and J dropped 4 bases, with 4 bases sitting between them. Germline V gene lookup returns CDR1 MGHDK and CDR2 SYGVNS. The CDR3 contains 12 residues. The chain's CDR3 is CASSDGNQPQHF. The CDR3 DNA sequence: TGTGCCAGCAGTGACGGGAATCAGCCCCAGCATTTT.

The V call is TRBV4-3, the J call TRBJ2-7; D gene ambiguous. CDR3 length: 16 amino acids. From germline, CDR1 is LGHNA and CDR2 YSLEER. V was clipped by 4 bases and J by 0 bases, with 16 bases between them. CDR3: CASSRVTGGSSYEQYF. CDR3 in DNA: TGCGCCAGCAGCCGCGTTACTGGCGGAAGCTCCTACGAGCAGTACTTC.

The chain is built from TRBV11-1 and TRBJ2-7, with 8 nucleotides matching TRBD2. The CDR3 is 15 amino acids. Germline assignment: CDR1 SGHAT and CDR2 FQDESV (reference sequence). V lost 8 bases, J lost 1 base, and 10 bases stayed unmatched. This chain's CDR3 is CASGNQRELSYEQYF. The CDR3 region has the DNA TGTGCCAGCGGAAATCAGCGGGAGCTGTCCTACGAGCAGTACTTC.

The sample holds a few counts of this clone. The chain couples TRBV5-1 to TRBJ2-3; D is unclear. Germline lookup yields CDR1 SGHRS and CDR2 YFSETQ. Between the trimmed V and J ends, which lost 0 bases and 6 bases, there was a span of 8 bases. The CDR3 is 13 residues long. CDR3 sequence reads: CASSLGGVDTQYF. As DNA, the CDR3 is TGCGCCAGCAGCTTGGGAGGTGTGGATACGCAGTATTTT.

This clone was observed a handful of times. This sequence joins TRBV11-2 and TRBJ2-7, with TRBD1 matching over 7 bases. V dropped 6 bases and J dropped 2; count of bases not matched to a gene: 7. Germline V CDR1 and CDR2: SGHAT, FQNNGV. There are 14 residues in the CDR3. The CDR3 region is CASSLGQNTYEQYF. DNA of the CDR3: TGTGCCAGCAGTTTGGGACAGAATACCTACGAGCAGTACTTC. The entire variable domain, with the rest obtained from reference TRBV11-2 and TRBJ2-7, is as follows: EAGVAQSPRYKIIEKRQSVAFWCNPISGHATLYWYQQILGQGPKLLIQFQNNGVVDDSQLPKDRFSAERLKGVDSTLKIQPAKLEDSAVYLCASSLGQNTYEQYFGPGTRLTVT.

This clone has more than one count but fewer than ten. V is TRBV7-2 and J is TRBJ1-2; D remains ambiguous. The CDR3 spans 12 residues. From germline, CDR1 is SGHTA and CDR2 FQGNSA. Trimming took 0 bases from V and 6 from J, leaving 5 bases between them. The CDR3 loop is CASSLAGNGYTF. DNA for the CDR3: TGTGCCAGCAGCTTAGCGGGGAATGGCTACACCTTC. Full variable domain (remainder filled in from reference TRBV7-2 and TRBJ1-2): GAGVSQSPSNKVTEKGKDVELRCDPISGHTALYWYRQSLGQGLEFLIYFQGNSAPDKSGLPSDRFSAERTGGSVSTLTIQRTQQEDSAVYLCASSLAGNGYTFGSGTRLTVV.

This clone was counted between two and nine times. The chain has TRBV29-1 and TRBJ1-1; no firm D call. The CDR3 runs to 11 residues. Germline CDR1 reads SQVTM; CDR2 reads ANQGSEA. Deletions cut 5 bases from V and 5 bases from J, with 9 bases between. CDR3 in amino acids: CSVHSGTEAFF. The CDR3 region has the DNA TGCAGCGTTCACAGTGGGACTGAAGCTTTCTTT.

This clone was detected a few times. V is TRBV30 and J is TRBJ1-4; D unclear. Trimming cost V 6 bases and J 12 bases, with 20 bases left between them. The germline CDR1 and CDR2 sequences are GTSNPN and SVGIG (reference sequence). CDR3 length: 13 residues. The CDR3 DNA reads as TGTGCCTGCCTTTTCCCCGGTGTCTCGGAACTGTTTTTT. Translating it yields CACLFPGVSELFF.

About this clone itself: At the DNA level, this CDR3 is encoded by other sequences in the same sample as well. This chain connects TRBV7-9 to TRBJ2-5; D is undetermined. The CDR3 totals 13 residues. V was cut by 2 bases and J by 4 bases, with 8 bases left in between. Germline V gives CDR1 SEHNR, CDR2 FQNEAQ (reference sequence). The CDR3 DNA reads TGTGCCAGCAGCTTAAAGGGTTCAGAGACCCAGTACTTC. Translation: CASSLKGSETQYF.

This clone occurred a few times. This chain links TRBV29-1 with TRBJ2-4, with TRBD1 matching over 8 bases. Germline-derived CDR1 and CDR2 are SQVTM and ANQGSEA. Losses at the gene ends were 7 bases for V and 7 bases for J; bases not matched to a gene: 3. CDR3 length: 11 amino acids. The CDR3 is CSGRTGNIQYF. The CDR3, as DNA: TGCAGCGGGAGGACAGGGAACATTCAGTACTTC.

The chain has TRBV7-2 and TRBJ1-5, with D unresolved. The CDR3 is 14 residues long. Germline CDR1 reads SGHTA; CDR2 reads FQGNSA. V was pared by 0 bases and J by 5 bases, with 8 bases between. The CDR3 DNA follows: TGTGCCAGCAGCTTAGCGGGCAGTTATCAGCCCCAGCATTTT. Amino acid sequence: CASSLAGSYQPQHF.

This clone was seen a handful of times. V is TRBV27 and J is TRBJ1-1; unclear D gene. Germline V gene sequence: CDR1 MNHEY, CDR2 SMNVEV (reference sequence). The CDR3 covers 13 residues. V gave up 4 bases and J gave up 1 base, with 7 bases separating them. Here the CDR3 DNA reads TGTGCCAGCAGTTGGTGGGGGAACACTGAAGCTTTCTTT. Encoded protein: CASSWWGNTEAFF.

This clone was observed a few times. Written as DNA, the CDR3 is TGTGCCAGCAGCAGACAGGAGGGAGTCGCAGATACGCAGTATTTT. Translated: CASSRQEGVADTQYF. The chain combines TRBV7-2 with TRBJ2-3; possibly TRBD1 or TRBD2 for D (6 bases each). Germline CDR1 SGHTA, CDR2 FQGNSA. This CDR3 is built from 15 residues. Trimming stripped 5 bases from V and 4 bases from J, with 16 bases between.

The rearrangement links TRBV30 to TRBJ1-1; maybe TRBD1 (5 bases). The CDR3 contains 14 residues. V lost 0 bases and J lost 0, with 8 bases in between. Germline CDR1 and CDR2: GTSNPN and SVGIG (reference sequence). CDR3 coding DNA: TGTGCCTGGAGTGTAGGGACGTTGAACACTGAAGCTTTCTTT. It yields the protein CAWSVGTLNTEAFF.

This clone showed up just a few times. The gene calls are TRBV4-1 and TRBJ2-1; 11 nucleotides line up with TRBD2. From germline, CDR1 is MGHRA and CDR2 YSYEKL. With 4 bases clipped from V and 4 bases from J, the junction kept 3 bases outside the gene matches. The CDR3 totals 15 residues. The CDR3 protein is CASSRVAGGYNEQFF. In DNA, the CDR3 is TGCGCCAGCAGCCGCGTAGCGGGAGGGTACAATGAGCAGTTCTTC.

The chain combines TRBV27 with TRBJ2-4; D is possibly TRBD2 (5 bases). CDR1 and CDR2 from the germline V gene are MNHEY and SMNVEV (reference sequence). The CDR3 covers 14 residues. V was shortened by 5 bases and J by 9 bases, with 17 bases between the two germline ends. CDR3 residues: CASSAQTSGSIQYF. In nucleotides, the CDR3 is TGTGCCAGCAGTGCACAAACTAGTGGAAGCATTCAGTACTTC.

The V call is TRBV7-2, the J call TRBJ1-5; 9 bases agree with TRBD1. V was clipped by 8 bases and J by 11 bases; unmatched bases: 13. In germline, CDR1 is SGHTA, CDR2 FQGNSA. The CDR3 is 14 residues long. In DNA, the CDR3 is TGTGCCAGCGCGGGGGACAGGGCATACTCAGCCCAGCATTTT. This encodes CASAGDRAYSAQHF.

Only a few counts were recorded for this clone. This chain links TRBV13 with TRBJ2-5, with D tentatively TRBD2 (5 bases). The CDR3 length is 16 residues. Germline CDR1 and CDR2: PRHDT and FYEKMQ (reference sequence). Trimming took off 3 bases at V and 1 base at J, with 15 bases between the two ends. DNA of the CDR3: TGTGCCAGCAGCTTCCGGAGTGTAGCGCCCCAAGAGACCCAGTACTTC. It specifies CASSFRSVAPQETQYF.